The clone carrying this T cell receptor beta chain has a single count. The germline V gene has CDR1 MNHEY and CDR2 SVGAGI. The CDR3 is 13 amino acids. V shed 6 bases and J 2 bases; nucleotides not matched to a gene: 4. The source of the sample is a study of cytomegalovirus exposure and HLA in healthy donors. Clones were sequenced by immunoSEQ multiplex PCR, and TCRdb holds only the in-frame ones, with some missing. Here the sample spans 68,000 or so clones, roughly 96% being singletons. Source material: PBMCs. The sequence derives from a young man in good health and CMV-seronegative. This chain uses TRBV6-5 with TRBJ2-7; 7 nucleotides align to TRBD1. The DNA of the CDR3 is TGTGCCAGCAGAACGACAGGGACCTACGAGCAGTACTTC. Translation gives CASRTTGTYEQYF.